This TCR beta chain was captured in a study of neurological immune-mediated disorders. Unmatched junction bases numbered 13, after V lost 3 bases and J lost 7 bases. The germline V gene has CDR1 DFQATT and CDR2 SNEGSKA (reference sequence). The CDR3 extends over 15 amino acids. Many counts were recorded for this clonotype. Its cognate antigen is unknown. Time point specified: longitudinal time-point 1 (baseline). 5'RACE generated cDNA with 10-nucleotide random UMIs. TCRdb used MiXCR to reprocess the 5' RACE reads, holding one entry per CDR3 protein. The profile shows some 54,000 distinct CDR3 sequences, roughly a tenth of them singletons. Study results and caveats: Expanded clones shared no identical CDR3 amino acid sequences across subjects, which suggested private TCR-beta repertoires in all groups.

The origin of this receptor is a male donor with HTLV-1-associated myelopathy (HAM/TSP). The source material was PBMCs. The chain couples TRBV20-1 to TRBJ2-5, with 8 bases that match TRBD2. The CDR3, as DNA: TGCAGTGCTAGGGTAGCGGGGCGTTCGGTGTGGACCCAGTACTTC. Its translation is CSARVAGRSVWTQYF.